This T cell receptor (beta chain) comes out of a study of T cells expressing NK-cell markers. TCRdb reprocessed the 5' RACE reads; each CDR3 protein has one entry and no DNA is given. The specimen's table records a few hundred thousand distinct CDR3 sequences. With regard to this clonotype: Its target is not known.

Study-wide findings and caveats: It remained uncertain whether the expanded NKG2C+ T cell clones were specific for HCMV antigens.

The sample was blood T cells: a sorted CD56 or NKG2C T cell subset, CD4+ or CD8+ T cells, or bulk PBMC T cells (not recorded which). The TCR comes from a man between 18 and 69 years old in good health.

The CDR3 loop reads CSASGTGKSYEQYF. This chain joins TRBV20-1 and TRBJ2-7; TCRdb reports TRBD1, a call that lacks DNA to check it against. The CDR3 totals 14 residues. Germline V lookup: CDR1 DFQATT, CDR2 SNEGSKA (reference sequence).